This entry describes one T cell receptor (beta chain). Its cognate antigen is unknown. Per the germline V gene, CDR1 is MNHEY and CDR2 is SVGEGT. The ends were cut back, 7 bases at V and 8 bases at J, with 8 bases in the middle. This CDR3 contains 11 residues. In TCRdb, the RT-PCR reads were re-called with MiXCR into one record per CDR3 protein. The table has approximately 500,000 distinct CDR3 sequences, 10% to 15% seen once. This specimen comes from a study of response to subunit inactivated influenza vaccine. Study results and limitations: It was the authors' suggestion that each seasonal influenza vaccination recruits few new T cells.

This receptor was identified in a man aged 50 or older who received an inactivated influenza vaccine. The sample here was PBMCs from blood, taken about 40 days after vaccination. The rearrangement links TRBV6-2 or TRBV6-3 to TRBJ2-2, with D hard to call. The CDR3 loop is CASKNMGELFF. The CDR3 DNA reads as TGTGCCAGCAAAAATATGGGGGAGCTGTTTTTT.